What follows are 26 T cell receptor beta chains derived from one specimen sequenced in a study of PD-1 blockade in classical Hodgkin lymphoma. All trial patients relapsed after autologous stem cell transplantation. Measured with immunoSEQ multiplex PCR; TCRdb has only the in-frame clones, and not every one. This repertoire shows some 62,000 clones, more than 70% found once; its top ten account for approximately 13%. The material was peripheral blood mononuclear cells (PBMCs), obtained at baseline. Every receptor here comes from a human donor with classical Hodgkin lymphoma.

The chain joins TRBV4-3 to TRBJ1-4, with 7 bases lining up with TRBD1. Per germline, CDR1 LGHNA and CDR2 YSLEER. Trimming took 2 bases from V and 4 from J; bases not matched to a gene: 4. CDR3 length: 15 amino acids. CDR3 sequence reads: CASSQPGQLNEKLFF. The CDR3 nucleotides are TGCGCCAGCAGCCAACCGGGACAGCTTAATGAAAAACTGTTTTTT.

The chain joins TRBV19 to TRBJ2-7, with D unresolved. The CDR3 has 11 amino acids. Trimming removed 5 bases at V and 0 bases at J, with 2 bases between. CDR1 is LNHDA, CDR2 SQIVND, per germline (reference sequence). CDR3 loop: CASSSSYEQYF. DNA of the CDR3: TGTGCCAGTAGTTCCTCCTACGAGCAGTACTTC.

The genes are TRBV29-1 and TRBJ1-2; D is ambiguous. Trimming removed 3 bases at V and 4 bases at J, with 9 bases between. CDR1 and CDR2 (germline): SQVTM, ANQGSEA. This CDR3 comprises 12 residues. Here the CDR3 DNA reads TGCAGCGTTGAGAAGGGTCCCTATGGCTACACCTTC. This encodes CSVEKGPYGYTF. Complete variable domain (other parts from reference TRBV29-1 and TRBJ1-2): SAVISQKPSRDICQRGTSLTIQCQVDSQVTMMFWYRQQPGQSLTLIATANQGSEATYESGFVIDKFPISRPNLTFSTLTVSNMSPEDSSIYLCSVEKGPYGYTFGSGTRLTVV.

The chain links TRBV7-2 to TRBJ2-7; D call uncertain. The V and J ends lost 2 bases and 2 bases respectively, with 10 bases between them. CDR3 length equals 14 residues. Germline CDR1 and CDR2: SGHTA and FQGNSA. The CDR3 bases are TGTGCCAGCAGCTTAACCGGACCCACCTACGAGCAGTACTTC. It translates to CASSLTGPTYEQYF.

The rearrangement uses TRBV6-4 and TRBJ2-1, with TRBD2 as a possible D gene (6 bases). Germline V gene lookup returns CDR1 MRHNA and CDR2 SNTAGT. The CDR3 covers 13 residues. V was clipped by 0 bases and J by 10 bases, with 10 bases between them. The CDR3 sequence: CASSDSGTYEQFF. CDR3 bases: TGTGCCAGCAGTGACTCGGGGACTTACGAGCAGTTCTTC.

The chain uses TRBV10-3 and TRBJ1-1; D ambiguous. Germline CDR1 reads ENHRY; CDR2 reads SYGVKD. This CDR3 spans 14 amino acids. The V gene lost 2 bases and the J gene lost 7 bases, with 14 bases spanning the gap. The CDR3 region has the DNA TGTGCCATCAGTGAGCGGGCAGGCGGGCATGAAGCTTTCTTT. This translates into CAISERAGGHEAFF.

V usage is TRBV2 and J usage is TRBJ2-5, with 11 bases aligning to TRBD2. Germline trimming cut 7 bases from V and 5 bases from J; bases unmatched to any gene: 3. The germline gives CDR1 SNHLY, CDR2 FYNNEI. There are 13 residues in the CDR3. The CDR3 sequence is CASTRLAGETQYF. For the CDR3, the DNA is TGTGCCAGCACAAGACTAGCGGGGGAGACCCAGTACTTC.

The sample holds one count of this clone. This rearrangement joins TRBV29-1 to TRBJ2-2; TRBD1 might be the D (6 bases). The CDR3 length is 16 residues. V was cut by 0 bases and J by 6 bases, with 17 bases left in between. Germline CDR1 and CDR2: SQVTM and ANQGSEA. CDR3 DNA sequence: TGCAGCGTTGAAGATCTTGGGCAGGGGAATTCCGGGGAGCTGTTTTTT. The encoded protein is CSVEDLGQGNSGELFF.

This chain joins TRBV27 and TRBJ1-5; 7 bases map to TRBD1. Trimming cost V 6 bases and J 7 bases; bases outside gene matches: 12. The CDR3 extends over 15 amino acids. Looked up from germline, CDR1 is MNHEY and CDR2 is SMNVEV (reference sequence). The CDR3 coding sequence is TGTGCCAGCAGCTCGAGACAGGGTCCGGGGCAGCCCCAGCATTTT. As protein: CASSSRQGPGQPQHF.

The chain is built from TRBV19 and TRBJ1-5; 7 bases match TRBD1. V lost 7 bases to trimming and J lost 7 bases; unmatched junction nucleotides: 13. Germline-derived CDR1 and CDR2 are LNHDA and SQIVND (reference sequence). The CDR3 totals 15 residues. This CDR3 is CASTLGTEYFQPQHF. CDR3 sequence (DNA): TGTGCCAGTACCCTGGGGACAGAATATTTCCAGCCCCAGCATTTT.

The gene calls are TRBV19 and TRBJ2-7; the match to TRBD1 covers 9 bases. The germline V gene has CDR1 LNHDA and CDR2 SQIVND (reference sequence). This CDR3 region has 14 residues. The trim removed 6 bases at V and 6 bases at J, leaving 9 bases unmatched. The CDR3 DNA is TGTGCCAGTAGGGTGGGGGACAGGGTGGGCGAGCAGTACTTC. This codes for CASRVGDRVGEQYF.

This chain links TRBV7-8 with TRBJ2-4; the D gene is possibly TRBD1 (7 bases). V dropped 1 base and J dropped 9 bases, with 16 bases sitting between them. This CDR3 is 15 amino acids long. CDR1 is SGHVS, CDR2 FQNEAQ, per germline. CDR3 DNA: TGTGCCAGCAGCTTAGTTCCAGGGGGGCAAAGCATTCAGTACTTC. It encodes CASSLVPGGQSIQYF. The full variable domain, in which reference TRBV7-8 and TRBJ2-4 provide the parts outside the CDR3, is GAGVSQSPRYKVAKRGQDVALRCDPISGHVSLFWYQQALGQGPEFLTYFQNEAQLDKSGLPSDRFFAERPEGSVSTLKIQRTQQEDSAVYLCASSLVPGGQSIQYFGAGTRLSVL.

V and J are TRBV27 and TRBJ2-3; no clear D gene. This CDR3 spans 16 amino acids. V lost 3 bases and J lost 0, with 13 bases in between. The germline gives CDR1 MNHEY, CDR2 SMNVEV (reference sequence). Here the CDR3 reads CASSLGPGPSTDTQYF. The CDR3 bases are TGTGCCAGCAGTTTGGGTCCAGGCCCTAGCACAGATACGCAGTATTTT.

This clone was detected once. The rearrangement uses TRBV27 and TRBJ2-7; D is perhaps TRBD1 or TRBD2 (5 bases each). The CDR3 length is 12 residues. Germline values: CDR1 MNHEY, CDR2 SMNVEV (reference sequence). V lost 4 bases and J lost 5, with 9 bases in between. CDR3 sequence reads: CASSSKGHEQYF. The CDR3 DNA follows: TGTGCCAGCAGTTCGAAGGGACACGAGCAGTACTTC.

This chain links TRBV4-2 with TRBJ1-1; D is unresolved. There are 16 residues in the CDR3. The germline V gene has CDR1 LGHNA and CDR2 YNFKEQ. With 0 bases removed from V and 1 base from J, the gap between germline ends came to 12 bases. CDR3 coding DNA: TGTGCCAGCAGCCAAGAATTAGTGTCACCGAACACTGAAGCTTTCTTT. Its protein product is CASSQELVSPNTEAFF.

The chain uses TRBV6-5 and TRBJ1-3; 8 bases are a match to TRBD1. The CDR3 is made up of 14 amino acids. Germline trimming cut 6 bases from V and 4 bases from J; bases unmatched to any gene: 5. Germline-derived CDR1 and CDR2 are MNHEY and SVGAGI. The CDR3 sequence: CASSLGQGGNTIYF. In DNA, the CDR3 is TGTGCCAGCAGCCTCGGACAGGGCGGAAACACCATATATTTT.

A single count supports this clone. The chain links TRBV9 to TRBJ1-4, with D perhaps TRBD1 (6 bases). CDR1 and CDR2 (germline): SGDLS, YYNGEE. V gave up 3 bases and J gave up 6 bases, with 15 bases separating them. The length of the CDR3 is 15 residues. CDR3 coding DNA: TGTGCCAGCAGCGCGACAGGTCTCGGGGATGAAAAACTGTTTTTT. As protein: CASSATGLGDEKLFF.

The chain combines TRBV12-5 with TRBJ2-1; 11 positions match TRBD2. After removal of 4 bases from V and 6 bases from J, the junction contained 2 bases not matched to a gene. From germline, CDR1 is LGHNT and CDR2 FRNRAP. The CDR3 is made up of 14 amino acids. In nucleotides, the CDR3 is TGTGCTAGTGGTTCTAGCGGGGGGCGCAATGAGCAGTTCTTC. Its protein is CASGSSGGRNEQFF.

The chain employs TRBV9 and TRBJ2-1, with 12 bases identical to TRBD2. The CDR3 has 17 amino acids. V trimming: 0 bases; J trimming: 7 bases; junction bases outside the gene matches: 8. Looked up from germline, CDR1 is SGDLS and CDR2 is YYNGEE. CDR3 residues: CASSVAPSGGVRNEQFF. Here the CDR3 DNA reads TGTGCCAGCAGCGTAGCGCCTAGCGGGGGGGTCAGGAATGAGCAGTTCTTC.

This chain links TRBV4-2 with TRBJ2-2; 8 bases are a match to TRBD1. Trimming at V came to 0 bases and at J to 1 base, leaving 4 bases not matched to a gene. Germline assignment: CDR1 LGHNA and CDR2 YNFKEQ. The CDR3 has 17 amino acids. For the CDR3, the DNA is TGTGCCAGCAGCCAAGACCAGGGGGCAAGGAACACCGGGGAGCTGTTTTTT. The encoded protein is CASSQDQGARNTGELFF.

The chain joins TRBV19 to TRBJ1-1, with D possibly being TRBD1 (6 bases). CDR1 is LNHDA, CDR2 SQIVND, per germline (reference sequence). CDR3 length: 15 amino acids. V was cut by 4 bases and J by 1 base, with 13 bases left in between. CDR3: CASSTWDTQNTEAFF. CDR3 in DNA: TGTGCCAGTAGTACTTGGGACACCCAGAACACTGAAGCTTTCTTT.

In this sample, this clone turned up once. V and J are TRBV11-3 and TRBJ2-1; D not certain. In germline, CDR1 is SGHNT, CDR2 YENEEA. The germline V and J ends were trimmed by 4 bases and 6 bases, with 10 bases remaining between them. The CDR3 is 13 amino acids. The CDR3 is CASSSLLSNEQFF. As DNA, the CDR3 is TGTGCCAGCAGCTCCCTACTAAGCAATGAGCAGTTCTTC.

The chain joins TRBV7-8 to TRBJ2-7; TRBD1 is a possible D gene (6 bases). This CDR3 contains 15 residues. Germline V gene sequence: CDR1 SGHVS, CDR2 FQNEAQ. V gave up 3 bases and J gave up 3 bases, with 15 bases separating them. The chain's CDR3 is CASSLVTGDNYEQYF. The CDR3 DNA is TGTGCCAGCAGCTTGGTGACAGGAGATAACTACGAGCAGTACTTC.

This CDR3 is CASSLSLAGTDTQYF. DNA for the CDR3: TGTGCCAGCAGTTTATCTCTAGCGGGCACAGATACGCAGTATTTT. The chain combines TRBV27 with TRBJ2-3; 7 bases agree with TRBD2. The V and J ends lost 0 bases and 1 base, in that order; junction bases with no gene match: 1. In germline, CDR1 is MNHEY, CDR2 SMNVEV (reference sequence). This CDR3 is built from 15 residues.

The gene calls are TRBV27 and TRBJ2-7; D may be TRBD1 (6 bases). Between the trimmed V and J ends, which lost 6 bases and 1 base, there was a span of 10 bases. The CDR3 has 13 residues. From germline, CDR1 is MNHEY and CDR2 SMNVEV (reference sequence). As DNA, the CDR3 is TGTGCCAGCAGGACCACAGGGTCCTACGAGCAGTACTTC. As protein: CASRTTGSYEQYF.

This chain uses TRBV19 with TRBJ2-3; the D gene is possibly TRBD2 (5 bases). The CDR3 is 15 residues long. The V end lost 3 bases, the J end lost 6 bases, and 16 bases lay between the germline ends. Germline lookup yields CDR1 LNHDA and CDR2 SQIVND (reference sequence). The CDR3 sequence is CASSIVFSGSDTQYF. The CDR3 nucleotides are TGTGCCAGTAGTATCGTTTTTTCGGGATCCGATACGCAGTATTTT.